This TCR beta chain was profiled in a study of graft-versus-host responses after intestinal transplantation. Germline V lookup: CDR1 SGHDN, CDR2 FVKESK. V was cut by 4 bases and J by 2 bases, with 20 bases left in between. The length of the CDR3 is 17 residues. As concerns this clone: Its antigen is as yet unknown.

Whole-study results and caveats: Some GvH clones were seen earlier in gut or blood, suggesting intestinal origin.

Data came from immunoSEQ multiplex PCR; TCRdb stores just in-frame clones and leaves some out. In the table there are 65,000 to 90,000 clones, 91% of which are singletons. The receptor was derived from a human donor who was the organ donor for an intestinal transplant. V usage is TRBV14 and J usage is TRBJ2-5, with D possibly matching TRBD2 (6 bases). The source was unstimulated CD8+ T cells sorted from spleen or lymph node cells, collected before transplant. The CDR3 loop reads CASSPPPTSLGQETQYF. Here the CDR3 DNA reads TGTGCCAGCAGCCCTCCTCCGACTAGTCTGGGGCAAGAGACCCAGTACTTC.